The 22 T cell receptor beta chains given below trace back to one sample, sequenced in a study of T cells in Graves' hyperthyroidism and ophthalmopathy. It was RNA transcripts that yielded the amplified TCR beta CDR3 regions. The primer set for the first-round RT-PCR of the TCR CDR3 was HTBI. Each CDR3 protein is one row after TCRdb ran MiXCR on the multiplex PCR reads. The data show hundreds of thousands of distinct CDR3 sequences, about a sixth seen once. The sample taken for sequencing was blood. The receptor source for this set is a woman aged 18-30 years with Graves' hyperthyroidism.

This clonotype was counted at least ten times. The CDR3 DNA sequence: TGTGCCAGCAGCCCCATCCCGATAAAATCCTACGAGCAGTACTTC. It is translated as CASSPIPIKSYEQYF. This rearrangement joins TRBV6-1 to TRBJ2-7; D not resolved. The CDR3 extends over 15 amino acids. V was pared by 6 bases and J by 1 base, with 16 bases between. Germline CDR1 MNHNS, CDR2 SASEGT.

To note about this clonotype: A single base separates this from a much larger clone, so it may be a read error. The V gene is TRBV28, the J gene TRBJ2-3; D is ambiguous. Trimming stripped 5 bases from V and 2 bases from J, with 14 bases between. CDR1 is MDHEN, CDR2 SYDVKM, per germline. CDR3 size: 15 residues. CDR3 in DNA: TGTGCCAGCAGTCCCCCCCCAAGTCTCACAGATACGCAGTATTTT. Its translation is CASSPPPSLTDTQYF.

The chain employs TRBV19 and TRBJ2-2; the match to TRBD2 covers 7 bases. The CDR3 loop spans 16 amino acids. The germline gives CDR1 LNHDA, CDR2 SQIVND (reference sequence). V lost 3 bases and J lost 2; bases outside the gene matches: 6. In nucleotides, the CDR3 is TGTGCCAGTAGTATGGTTGGCGGGAGTAACACCGGGGAGCTGTTTTTT. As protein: CASSMVGGSNTGELFF.

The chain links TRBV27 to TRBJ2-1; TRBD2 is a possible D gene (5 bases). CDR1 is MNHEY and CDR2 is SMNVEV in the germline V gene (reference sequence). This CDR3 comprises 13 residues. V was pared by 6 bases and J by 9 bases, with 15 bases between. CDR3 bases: TGTGCCAGCAGCCCAGCGGAGATGGGTGAGCAGTTCTTC. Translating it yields CASSPAEMGEQFF.

The DNA for the CDR3 is TGCAGTGCTACCCCCCCTAGCGGAAGTGCTAGCACAGATACGCAGTATTTT. Translating gives CSATPPSGSASTDTQYF. V and J are TRBV20-1 and TRBJ2-3; 7 bases align to TRBD2. CDR3 length: 17 amino acids. V trimming: 4 bases; J trimming: 0 bases; junction bases outside the gene matches: 13. Per germline, CDR1 DFQATT and CDR2 SNEGSKA (reference sequence).

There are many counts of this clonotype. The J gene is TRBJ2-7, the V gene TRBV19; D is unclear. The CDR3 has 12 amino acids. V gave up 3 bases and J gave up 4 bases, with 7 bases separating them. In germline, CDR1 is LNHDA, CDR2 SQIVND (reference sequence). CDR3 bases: TGTGCCAGTAGTATGTGGGGTTACGAGCAGTACTTC. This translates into CASSMWGYEQYF.

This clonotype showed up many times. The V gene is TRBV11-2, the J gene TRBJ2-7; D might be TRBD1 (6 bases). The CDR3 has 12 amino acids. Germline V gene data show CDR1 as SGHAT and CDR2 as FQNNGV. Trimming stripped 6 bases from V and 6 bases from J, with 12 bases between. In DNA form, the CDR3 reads TGTGCCAGCAGTACAGGGATGGGCGAGCAGTACTTC. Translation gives CASSTGMGEQYF.

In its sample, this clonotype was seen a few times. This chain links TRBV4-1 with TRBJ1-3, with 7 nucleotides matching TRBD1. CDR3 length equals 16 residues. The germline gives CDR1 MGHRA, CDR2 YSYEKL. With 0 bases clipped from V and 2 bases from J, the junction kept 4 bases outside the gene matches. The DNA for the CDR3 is TGCGCCAGCAGCCAAGAACCCAGGGGGACTGGAAACACCATATATTTT. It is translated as CASSQEPRGTGNTIYF.

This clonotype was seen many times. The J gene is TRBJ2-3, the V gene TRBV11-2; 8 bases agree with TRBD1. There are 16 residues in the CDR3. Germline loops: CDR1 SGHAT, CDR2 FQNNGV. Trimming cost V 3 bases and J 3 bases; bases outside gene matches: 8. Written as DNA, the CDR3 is TGTGCCAGCAGCTTTCAGGGGGCCGGGATTACAGATACGCAGTATTTT. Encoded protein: CASSFQGAGITDTQYF.

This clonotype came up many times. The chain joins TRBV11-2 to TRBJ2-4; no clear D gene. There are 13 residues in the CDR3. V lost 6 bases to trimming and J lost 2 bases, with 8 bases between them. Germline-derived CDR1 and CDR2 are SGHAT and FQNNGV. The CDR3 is CASRSSSKNIQYF. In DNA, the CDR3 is TGTGCCAGCAGGTCATCCTCCAAAAACATTCAGTACTTC.

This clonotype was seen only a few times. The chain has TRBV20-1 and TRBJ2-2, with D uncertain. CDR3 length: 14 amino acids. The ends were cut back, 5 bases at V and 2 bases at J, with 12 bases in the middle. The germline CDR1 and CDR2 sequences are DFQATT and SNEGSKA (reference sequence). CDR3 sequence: CSARPRANTGELFF. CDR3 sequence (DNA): TGCAGTGCTCGCCCCCGGGCCAACACCGGGGAGCTGTTTTTT.

The CDR3 sequence is CASSVARDRGRNEQFF. CDR3 coding DNA: TGTGCCAGCAGCGTAGCCAGGGACAGGGGAAGGAATGAGCAGTTCTTC. The chain employs TRBV9 and TRBJ2-1; 10 bases agree with TRBD1. V dropped 0 bases and J dropped 7; count of bases not matched to a gene: 7. Germline V gene data show CDR1 as SGDLS and CDR2 as YYNGEE. The CDR3 sequence is 16 residues long.

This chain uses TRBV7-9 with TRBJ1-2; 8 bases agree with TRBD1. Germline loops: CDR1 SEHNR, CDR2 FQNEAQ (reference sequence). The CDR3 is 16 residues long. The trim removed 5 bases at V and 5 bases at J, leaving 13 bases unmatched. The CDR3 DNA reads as TGTGCCAGCAGCCCACCCGGGGGACAGGCGATGTATGGCTACACCTTC. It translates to CASSPPGGQAMYGYTF. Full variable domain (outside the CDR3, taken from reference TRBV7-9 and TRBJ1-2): DTGVSQNPRHKITKRGQNVTFRCDPISEHNRLYWYRQTLGQGPEFLTYFQNEAQLEKSRLLSDRFSAERPKGSFSTLEIQRTEQGDSAMYLCASSPPGGQAMYGYTFGSGTRLTVV.

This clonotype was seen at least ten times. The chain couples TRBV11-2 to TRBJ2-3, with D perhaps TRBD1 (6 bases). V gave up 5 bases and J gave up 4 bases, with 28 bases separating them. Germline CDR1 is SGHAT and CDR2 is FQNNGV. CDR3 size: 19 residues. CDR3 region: CASSRPNFNRVDEADTQYF. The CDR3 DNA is TGTGCCAGCAGCCGACCGAATTTCAACAGGGTCGATGAGGCAGATACGCAGTATTTT.

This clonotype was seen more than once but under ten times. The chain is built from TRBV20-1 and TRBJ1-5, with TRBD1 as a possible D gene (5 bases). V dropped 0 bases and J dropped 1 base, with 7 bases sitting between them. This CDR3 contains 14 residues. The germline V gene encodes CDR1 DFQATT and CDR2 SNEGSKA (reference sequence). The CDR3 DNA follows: TGCAGTGCTAGAGATTGGGGCAGCAATCAGCCCCAGCATTTT. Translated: CSARDWGSNQPQHF.

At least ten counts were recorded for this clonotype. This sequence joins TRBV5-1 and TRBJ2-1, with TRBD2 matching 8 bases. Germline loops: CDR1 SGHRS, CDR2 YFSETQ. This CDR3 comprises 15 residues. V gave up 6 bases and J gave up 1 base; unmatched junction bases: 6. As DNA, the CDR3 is TGCGCCAGCAAAAAGGGACTAGAGTCCTACAATGAGCAGTTCTTC. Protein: CASKKGLESYNEQFF.

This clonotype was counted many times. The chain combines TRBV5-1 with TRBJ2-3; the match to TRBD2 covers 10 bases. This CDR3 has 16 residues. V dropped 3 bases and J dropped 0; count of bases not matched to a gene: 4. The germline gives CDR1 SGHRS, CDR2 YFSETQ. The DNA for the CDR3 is TGCGCCAGCAGCTCGCTGACTAGCGGGAGCACAGATACGCAGTATTTT. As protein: CASSSLTSGSTDTQYF.

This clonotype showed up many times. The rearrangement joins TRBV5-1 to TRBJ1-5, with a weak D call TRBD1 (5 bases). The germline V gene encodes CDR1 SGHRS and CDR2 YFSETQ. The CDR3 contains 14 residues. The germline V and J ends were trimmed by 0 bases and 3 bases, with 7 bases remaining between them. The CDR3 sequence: CASSLGQINQPQHF. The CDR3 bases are TGCGCCAGCAGCTTGGGACAGATCAATCAGCCCCAGCATTTT.

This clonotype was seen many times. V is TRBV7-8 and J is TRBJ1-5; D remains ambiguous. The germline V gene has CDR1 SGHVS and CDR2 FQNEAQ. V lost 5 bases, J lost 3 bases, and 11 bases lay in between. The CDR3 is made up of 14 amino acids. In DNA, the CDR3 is TGTGCCAGCAGCCGGGAGTATACCAATCAGCCCCAGCATTTT. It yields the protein CASSREYTNQPQHF.

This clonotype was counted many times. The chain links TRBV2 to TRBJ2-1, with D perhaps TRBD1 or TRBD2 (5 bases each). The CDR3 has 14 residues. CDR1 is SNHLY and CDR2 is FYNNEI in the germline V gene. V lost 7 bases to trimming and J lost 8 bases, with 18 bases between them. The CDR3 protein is CASMGRDYSYEQFF. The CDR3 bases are TGTGCCAGCATGGGACGCGACTATTCTTATGAGCAGTTCTTC.

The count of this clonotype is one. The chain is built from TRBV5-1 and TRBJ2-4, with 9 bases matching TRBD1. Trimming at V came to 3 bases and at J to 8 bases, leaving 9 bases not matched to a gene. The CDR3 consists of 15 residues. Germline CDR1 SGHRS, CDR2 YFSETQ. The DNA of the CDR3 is TGCGCCAGCAGCTCAGGACAGGGGAAATGGGACATTCAGTACTTC. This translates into CASSSGQGKWDIQYF. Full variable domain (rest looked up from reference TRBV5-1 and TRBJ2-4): KAGVTQTPRYLIKTRGQQVTLSCSPISGHRSVSWYQQTPGQGLQFLFEYFSETQRNKGNFPGRFSGRQFSNSRSEMNVSTLELGDSALYLCASSSGQGKWDIQYFGAGTRLSVL.

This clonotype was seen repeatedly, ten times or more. This CDR3 is CASSRASNPSGANVLTF. The CDR3 bases are TGTGCCAGCAGTCGTGCCAGCAACCCGTCTGGGGCCAACGTCCTGACTTTC. The chain recombines TRBV12-3 or TRBV12-4 with TRBJ2-6; the D is unclear. Trimming took off 5 bases at V and 1 base at J, with 15 bases between the two ends. The length of the CDR3 is 17 residues.